This T cell receptor (beta chain) was captured in a study of OX40 agonist ivuxolimab in advanced cancers. Study-wide points: Expanded peripheral T cells had an undetermined antigen specificity. At doses 0.1 to 3.0 mg/kg, CD4+ and CD8+ clones expanded.

Concerning this clone: Antigen: not known.

Assay: immunoSEQ multiplex PCR; the TCRdb copy retains only in-frame clones and omits some. This table holds 120,000 or so clones, over 85% found once. V lost 0 bases, J lost 7 bases, and 18 bases lay in between. The CDR3 loop spans 16 amino acids. Germline V gives CDR1 MGHRA, CDR2 YSYEKL. The V and J genes are TRBV4-1 and TRBJ2-5; TRBD2 might be the D (5 bases). The receptor's source is an adult with an advanced solid tumor such as melanoma, head and neck, liver or kidney cancer. The sequences come from CD4+ or CD8+ T cells sorted from blood, collected in a trial of the OX40 agonist ivuxolimab. The CDR3 bases are TGCGCCAGCAGCCAAGATTTAGGACTCTCGTCGGGGACCCAGTACTTC. Translated, it gives CASSQDLGLSSGTQYF.